This note documents a single T cell receptor (beta chain) sequence. This entry comes from a study of blood T cell repertoires in COVID-19. Produced via immunoSEQ multiplex PCR; TCRdb's table is partial and in-frame only. The table records about 240,000 clones, about 82% of them present only once. Sequenced input: peripheral blood. The TCR sequence derives from a man aged 80 or over with acute or convalescent COVID-19.

The chain's CDR3 is CASSEFGVRGTEAFF. The DNA of the CDR3 is TGTGCCAGCAGTGAATTTGGGGTGAGAGGGACTGAAGCTTTCTTT. The J gene is TRBJ1-1, the V gene TRBV2, with D unclear. The CDR3 extends over 15 amino acids. The germline gives CDR1 SNHLY, CDR2 FYNNEI. Trimming stripped 2 bases from V and 5 bases from J, with 15 bases between.